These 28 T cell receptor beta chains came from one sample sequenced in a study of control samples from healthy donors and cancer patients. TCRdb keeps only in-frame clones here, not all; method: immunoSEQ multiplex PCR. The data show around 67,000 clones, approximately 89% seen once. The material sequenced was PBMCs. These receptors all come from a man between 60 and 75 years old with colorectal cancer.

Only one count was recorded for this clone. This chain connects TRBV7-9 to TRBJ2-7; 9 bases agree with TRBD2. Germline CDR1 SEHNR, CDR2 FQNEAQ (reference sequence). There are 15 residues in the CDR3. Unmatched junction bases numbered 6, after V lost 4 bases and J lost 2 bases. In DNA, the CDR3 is TGTGCCAGCAGCTCGAGCGGGGGGCAAACCTACGAGCAGTACTTC. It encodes CASSSSGGQTYEQYF. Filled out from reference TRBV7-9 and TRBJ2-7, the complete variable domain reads DTGVSQNPRHKITKRGQNVTFRCDPISEHNRLYWYRQTLGQGPEFLTYFQNEAQLEKSRLLSDRFSAERPKGSFSTLEIQRTEQGDSAMYLCASSSSGGQTYEQYFGPGTRLTVT.

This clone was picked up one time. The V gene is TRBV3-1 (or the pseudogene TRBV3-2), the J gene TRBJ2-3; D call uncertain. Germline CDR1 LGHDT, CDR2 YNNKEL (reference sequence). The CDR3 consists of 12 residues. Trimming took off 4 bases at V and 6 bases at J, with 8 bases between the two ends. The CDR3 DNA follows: TGTGCCAGCAGCCCCTATAAGGATACGCAGTATTTT. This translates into CASSPYKDTQYF.

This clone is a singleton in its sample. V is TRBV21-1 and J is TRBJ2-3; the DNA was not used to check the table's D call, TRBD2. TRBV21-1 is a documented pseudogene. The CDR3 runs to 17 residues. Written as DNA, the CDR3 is TGTGCCAGCGCCCTCAGGAGGAGAGGGGACTGGACAGATACGCAGTATTTT. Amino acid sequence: CASALRRRGDWTDTQYF.

CDR3 in amino acids: CASSEGAGGPDEQFF. CDR3 sequence (DNA): TGTGCCAGCAGTGAGGGAGCGGGGGGGCCGGATGAGCAGTTCTTC. V gene TRBV6-4 combines with J gene TRBJ2-1; TRBD2 agrees at 10 bases. Germline V gives CDR1 MRHNA, CDR2 SNTAGT. V trimming: 3 bases; J trimming: 8 bases; junction bases outside the gene matches: 7. CDR3 length: 15 amino acids.

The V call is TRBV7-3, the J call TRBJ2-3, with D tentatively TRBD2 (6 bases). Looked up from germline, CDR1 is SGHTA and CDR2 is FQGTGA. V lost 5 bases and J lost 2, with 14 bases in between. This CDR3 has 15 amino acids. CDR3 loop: CASSTAGRTTDTQYF. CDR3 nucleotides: TGTGCCAGCAGCACGGCGGGGCGGACCACAGATACGCAGTATTTT.

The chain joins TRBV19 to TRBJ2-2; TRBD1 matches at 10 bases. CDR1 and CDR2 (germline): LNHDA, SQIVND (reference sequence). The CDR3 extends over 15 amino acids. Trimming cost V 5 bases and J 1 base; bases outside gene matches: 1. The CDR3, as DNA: TGTGCCAGTAGTCGGGACAGGGGGAACACCGGGGAGCTGTTTTTT. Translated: CASSRDRGNTGELFF.

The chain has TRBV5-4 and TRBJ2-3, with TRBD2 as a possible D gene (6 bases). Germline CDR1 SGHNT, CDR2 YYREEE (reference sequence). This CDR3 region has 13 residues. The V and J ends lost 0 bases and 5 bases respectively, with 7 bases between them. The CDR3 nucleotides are TGTGCCAGCAGCTTGGTGGGGGGAGATACGCAGTATTTT. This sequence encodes CASSLVGGDTQYF.

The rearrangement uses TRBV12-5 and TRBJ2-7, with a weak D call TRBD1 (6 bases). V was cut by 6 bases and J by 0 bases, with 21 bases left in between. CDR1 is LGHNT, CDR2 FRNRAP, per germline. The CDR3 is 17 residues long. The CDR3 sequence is CASGSRGGPESSYEQYF. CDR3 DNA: TGTGCTAGTGGGTCCCGTGGGGGCCCGGAGAGCTCCTACGAGCAGTACTTC. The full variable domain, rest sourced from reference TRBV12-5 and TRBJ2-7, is DARVTQTPRHKVTEMGQEVTMRCQPILGHNTVFWYRQTMMQGLELLAYFRNRAPLDDSGMPKDRFSAEMPDATLATLKIQPSEPRDSAVYFCASGSRGGPESSYEQYFGPGTRLTVT.

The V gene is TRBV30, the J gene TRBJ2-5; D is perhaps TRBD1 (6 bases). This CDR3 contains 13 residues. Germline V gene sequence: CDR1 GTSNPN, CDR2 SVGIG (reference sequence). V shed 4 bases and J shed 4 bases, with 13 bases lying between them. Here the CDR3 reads CAWTRGWGETQYF. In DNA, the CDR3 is TGTGCCTGGACTAGGGGGTGGGGAGAGACCCAGTACTTC.

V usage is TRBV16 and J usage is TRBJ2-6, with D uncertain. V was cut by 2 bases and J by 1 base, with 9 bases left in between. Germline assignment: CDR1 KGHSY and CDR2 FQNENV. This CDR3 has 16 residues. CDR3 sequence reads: CASSQGFISGANVLTF. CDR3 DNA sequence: TGTGCCAGCAGCCAAGGATTCATATCTGGGGCCAACGTCCTGACTTTC.

The CDR3 DNA follows: TGCGCCAGCAGCTTTTCGGGGATGGGTAATGAAAAACTGTTTTTT. It codes for CASSFSGMGNEKLFF. The chain recombines TRBV5-1 with TRBJ1-4; D not certain. Germline loops: CDR1 SGHRS, CDR2 YFSETQ. This CDR3 contains 15 residues. The V gene lost 2 bases and the J gene lost 4 bases, with 12 bases spanning the gap.

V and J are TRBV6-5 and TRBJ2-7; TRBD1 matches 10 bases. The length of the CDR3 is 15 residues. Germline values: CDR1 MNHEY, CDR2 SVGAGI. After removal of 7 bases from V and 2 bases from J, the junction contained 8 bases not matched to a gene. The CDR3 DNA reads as TGTGCCAGCACTTCGTGGGACAGGGGAACCTACGAGCAGTACTTC. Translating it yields CASTSWDRGTYEQYF.

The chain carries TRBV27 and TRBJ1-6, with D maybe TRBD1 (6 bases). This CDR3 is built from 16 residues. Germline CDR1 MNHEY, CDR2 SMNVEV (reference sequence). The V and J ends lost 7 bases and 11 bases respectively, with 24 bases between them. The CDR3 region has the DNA TGTGCCAGCACCGGAGTGGGCCGACAGGAAATGGCACCCCTCCACTTT. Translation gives CASTGVGRQEMAPLHF.

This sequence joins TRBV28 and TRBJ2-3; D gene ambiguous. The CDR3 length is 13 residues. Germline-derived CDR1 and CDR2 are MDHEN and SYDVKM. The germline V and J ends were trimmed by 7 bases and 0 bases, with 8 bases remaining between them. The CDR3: CASKEPSTDTQYF. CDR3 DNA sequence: TGTGCCAGCAAGGAACCTAGCACAGATACGCAGTATTTT. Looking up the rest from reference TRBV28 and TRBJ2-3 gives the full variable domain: DVKVTQSSRYLVKRTGEKVFLECVQDMDHENMFWYRQDPGLGLRLIYFSYDVKMKEKGDIPEGYSVSREKKERFSLILESASTNQTSMYLCASKEPSTDTQYFGPGTRLTVL.

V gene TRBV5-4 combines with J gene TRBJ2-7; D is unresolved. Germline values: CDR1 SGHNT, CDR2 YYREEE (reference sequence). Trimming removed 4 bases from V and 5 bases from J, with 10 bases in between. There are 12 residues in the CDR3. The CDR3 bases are TGTGCCAGCAGCCTTGAGCTGCACGAGCAGTACTTC. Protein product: CASSLELHEQYF.

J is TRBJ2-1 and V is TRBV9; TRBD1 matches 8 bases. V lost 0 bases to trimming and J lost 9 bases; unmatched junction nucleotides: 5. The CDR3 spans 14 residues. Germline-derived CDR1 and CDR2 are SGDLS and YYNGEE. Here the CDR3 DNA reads TGTGCCAGCAGCGTAGTTCAGGGGGCGGGTGAGCAGTTCTTC. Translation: CASSVVQGAGEQFF.

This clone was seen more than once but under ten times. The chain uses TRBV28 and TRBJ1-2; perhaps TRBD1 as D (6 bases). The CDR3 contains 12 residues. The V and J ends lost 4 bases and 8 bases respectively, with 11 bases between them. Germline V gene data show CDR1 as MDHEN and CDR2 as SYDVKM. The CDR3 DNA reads TGTGCCAGCAGTTCCGGGACAAGAGGCTACACCTTC. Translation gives CASSSGTRGYTF.

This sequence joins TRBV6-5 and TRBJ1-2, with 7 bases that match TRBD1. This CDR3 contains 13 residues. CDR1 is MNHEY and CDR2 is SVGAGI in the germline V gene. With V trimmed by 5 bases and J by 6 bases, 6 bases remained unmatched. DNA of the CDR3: TGTGCCAGCAGTAAGACAGGGTTGGATGGCTACACCTTC. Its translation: CASSKTGLDGYTF.

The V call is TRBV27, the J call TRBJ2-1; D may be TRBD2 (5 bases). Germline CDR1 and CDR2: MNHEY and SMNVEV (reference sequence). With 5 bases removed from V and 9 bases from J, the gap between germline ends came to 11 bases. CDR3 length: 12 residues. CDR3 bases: TGTGCCAGCAGTACCACGGGGTTTGAGCAGTTCTTC. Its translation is CASSTTGFEQFF.

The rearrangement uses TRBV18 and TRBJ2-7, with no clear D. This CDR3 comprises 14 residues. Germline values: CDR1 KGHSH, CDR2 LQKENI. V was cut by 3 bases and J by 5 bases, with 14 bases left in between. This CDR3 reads CASSPRSLGHEQYF. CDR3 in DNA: TGTGCCAGCTCACCCCGCTCTCTCGGCCACGAGCAGTACTTC.

The chain's CDR3 is CASGTGDQPQHF. The CDR3 nucleotides read TGTGCCAGCGGGACAGGGGATCAGCCCCAGCATTTT. The gene calls are TRBV6-5 and TRBJ1-5; 10 nucleotides align to TRBD1. This CDR3 has 12 amino acids. The ends lost 8 bases at V and 5 bases at J; junction bases unmatched: 0. Germline CDR1 is MNHEY and CDR2 is SVGAGI.

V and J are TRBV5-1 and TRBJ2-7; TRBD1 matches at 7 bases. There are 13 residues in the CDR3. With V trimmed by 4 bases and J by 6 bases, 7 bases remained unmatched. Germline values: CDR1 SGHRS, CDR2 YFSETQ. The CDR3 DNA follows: TGCGCCAGCAGCCCTCGACAGGGCTCCGAGCAGTACTTC. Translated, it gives CASSPRQGSEQYF.

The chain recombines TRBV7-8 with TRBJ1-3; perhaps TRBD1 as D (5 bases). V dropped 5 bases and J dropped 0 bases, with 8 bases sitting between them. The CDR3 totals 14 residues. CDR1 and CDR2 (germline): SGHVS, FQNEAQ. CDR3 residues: CASSPGTSGNTIYF. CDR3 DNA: TGTGCCAGCAGCCCCGGGACCTCTGGAAACACCATATATTTT. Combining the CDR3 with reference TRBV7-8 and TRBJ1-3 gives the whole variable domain GAGVSQSPRYKVAKRGQDVALRCDPISGHVSLFWYQQALGQGPEFLTYFQNEAQLDKSGLPSDRFFAERPEGSVSTLKIQRTQQEDSAVYLCASSPGTSGNTIYFGEGSWLTVV.

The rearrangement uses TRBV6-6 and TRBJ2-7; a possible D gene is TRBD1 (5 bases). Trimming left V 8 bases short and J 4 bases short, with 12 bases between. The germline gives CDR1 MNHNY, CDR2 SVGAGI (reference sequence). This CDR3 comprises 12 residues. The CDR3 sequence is CASGRGSYEQYF. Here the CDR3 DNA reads TGTGCCAGCGGTAGGGGCAGTTACGAGCAGTACTTC.

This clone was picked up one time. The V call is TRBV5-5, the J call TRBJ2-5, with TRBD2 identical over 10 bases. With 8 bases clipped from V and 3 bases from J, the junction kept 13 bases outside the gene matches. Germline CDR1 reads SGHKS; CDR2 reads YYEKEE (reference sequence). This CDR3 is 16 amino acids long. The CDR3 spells CARAIGTSARKETQYF. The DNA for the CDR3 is TGTGCCAGAGCTATTGGGACTAGCGCGAGAAAAGAGACCCAGTACTTC.

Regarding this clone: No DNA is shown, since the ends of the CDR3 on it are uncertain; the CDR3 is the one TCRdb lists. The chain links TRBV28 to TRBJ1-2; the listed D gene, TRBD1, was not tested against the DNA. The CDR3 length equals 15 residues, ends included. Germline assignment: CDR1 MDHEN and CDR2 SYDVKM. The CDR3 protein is CASSSSGTGGLGYTF.

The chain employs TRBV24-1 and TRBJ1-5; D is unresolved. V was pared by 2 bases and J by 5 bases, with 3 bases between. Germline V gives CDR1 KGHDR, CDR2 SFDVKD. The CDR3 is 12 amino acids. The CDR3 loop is CATSDSDQPQHF. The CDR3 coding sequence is TGTGCCACCAGTGATTCTGATCAGCCCCAGCATTTT.

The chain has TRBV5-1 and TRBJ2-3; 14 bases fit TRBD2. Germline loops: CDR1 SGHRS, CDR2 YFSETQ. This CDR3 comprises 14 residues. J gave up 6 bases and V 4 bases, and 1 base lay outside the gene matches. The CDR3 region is CASSRTSGGDTQYF. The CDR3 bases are TGCGCCAGCAGCCGGACTAGCGGGGGGGATACGCAGTATTTT.